This TCR beta chain derives from a study of T cells in Graves' hyperthyroidism and ophthalmopathy. Study results and limitations: Researchers found most expanded thyroid clonotypes above 0.001 in blood as well. Ophthalmopathy was separated from stable hyperthyroidism by a 13 V-J model. Ophthalmopathy, as predicted by the model, came a median 6.5 months after the prediction.

Germline loops: CDR1 MDHEN, CDR2 SYDVKM. CDR3 length: 15 amino acids. With V trimmed by 5 bases and J by 2 bases, 7 bases remained unmatched. In this sample, this clonotype turned up a few times. Antigen specificity is unknown. RNA transcripts were the template for amplifying TCR beta CDR3 regions. The TCR CDR3 first-round RT-PCR relied on the HTBI primer set. One entry per CDR3 protein results from TCRdb running MiXCR on the multiplex PCR reads. The sample consists of some 490,000 distinct CDR3 sequences, approximately 23% of them appearing once. The chain is built from TRBV28 and TRBJ2-7, with 9 bases aligning to TRBD1. The TCR originated in a woman in her 70s with Graves' ophthalmopathy. Sample: blood. The CDR3 coding sequence is TGTGCCAGCAGTCGACCGACAGGGGGAACCTACGAGCAGTACTTC. Translation: CASSRPTGGTYEQYF.